A single sample is the source of the 24 T cell receptor beta chains below, sequenced in a study of response to subunit inactivated influenza vaccine (dated by TCRdb to 2016 to 2019). The library came from RT-PCR. The instrument was an Illumina HiSeq 2500. Clones were called with MiXCR by TCRdb after fastp trimmed the public reads at Q25, and only in-frame beta chains were retained. Rows are combined by CDR3 protein, so each entry shows the most common genes and DNA. The sample yields 500,000 to 550,000 distinct CDR3 sequences; around 7.9% were counted once. Over 10% of the sample is taken by the ten largest. Source: PBMCs from blood, taken roughly 24 months after vaccination. These receptors came from a man aged 45 to 70 who received an inactivated influenza vaccine. Donor details come from another sample of the same person, matched by shared clones.

In this sample, this clonotype turned up many times. The gene calls are TRBV7-2 and TRBJ1-1; D unresolved. The CDR3 length is 15 residues. The germline V gene encodes CDR1 SGHTA and CDR2 FQGNSA. V dropped 0 bases and J dropped 0 bases, with 8 bases sitting between them. Written as DNA, the CDR3 is TGTGCCAGCAGCTTAGCCGACGGAATGAACACTGAAGCTTTCTTT. Protein: CASSLADGMNTEAFF.

This clonotype was seen more than once but under ten times. The chain joins TRBV10-3 to TRBJ1-1, with D perhaps matching TRBD1 (5 bases). There are 14 residues in the CDR3. V lost 5 bases and J lost 1, with 11 bases in between. Germline V gives CDR1 ENHRY, CDR2 SYGVKD. CDR3 in amino acids: CAISRQSGNTEAFF. In DNA, the CDR3 is TGTGCCATCAGTCGACAGTCTGGGAACACTGAAGCTTTCTTT.

The chain uses TRBV7-9 and TRBJ2-7, with a possible D match to TRBD2 (6 bases). The germline V gene has CDR1 SEHNR and CDR2 FQNEAQ (reference sequence). The CDR3 covers 12 residues. V was cut by 4 bases and J by 5 bases, with 9 bases left in between. The CDR3 DNA follows: TGTGCCAGCAGCTCGCCGGGGGACGAGCAGTACTTC. Protein sequence: CASSSPGDEQYF. Complete variable domain (other parts from reference TRBV7-9 and TRBJ2-7): DTGVSQNPRHKITKRGQNVTFRCDPISEHNRLYWYRQTLGQGPEFLTYFQNEAQLEKSRLLSDRFSAERPKGSFSTLEIQRTEQGDSAMYLCASSSPGDEQYFGPGTRLTVT.

The rearrangement joins TRBV2 to TRBJ2-3; the match to TRBD1 covers 7 bases. The germline gives CDR1 SNHLY, CDR2 FYNNEI. Germline trimming cut 6 bases from V and 0 bases from J; bases unmatched to any gene: 6. The CDR3 is made up of 15 amino acids. The CDR3 DNA reads TGTGCCAGCAGAGACGACAGGGCTAGCACAGATACGCAGTATTTT. Translating it yields CASRDDRASTDTQYF.

This clonotype was counted a few times. The chain joins TRBV9 to TRBJ2-1; TRBD2 agrees at 8 bases. CDR3 size: 15 residues. CDR1 and CDR2 (germline): SGDLS, YYNGEE. The J segment lost 7 bases and the V segment lost 0 bases, leaving 6 bases of the junction unmatched. CDR3 in DNA: TGTGCCAGCAGCGTAGCGGGGGGGCCAAGGAATGAGCAGTTCTTC. As protein: CASSVAGGPRNEQFF.

The CDR3 loop is CSVGDRGLNEQYF. The CDR3 nucleotides are TGCAGCGTTGGAGACAGGGGGTTGAACGAGCAGTACTTC. The rearrangement joins TRBV29-1 to TRBJ2-7; the match to TRBD1 covers 9 bases. The ends lost 4 bases at V and 5 bases at J; junction bases unmatched: 6. The CDR3 totals 13 residues. The germline gives CDR1 SQVTM, CDR2 ANQGSEA.

This clonotype was counted only a few times. The chain combines TRBV3-1 with TRBJ2-7; TRBD2 matches at 12 bases. There are 18 residues in the CDR3. CDR1 is LGHDT, CDR2 YNNKEL, per germline (reference sequence). Trimming removed 1 base from V and 0 bases from J; junction bases left unmatched: 7. Here the CDR3 DNA reads TGTGCCAGCAGCCAAGTGACTAGCGGGAGCTCGACCTCCTACGAGCAGTACTTC. It codes for CASSQVTSGSSTSYEQYF.

V and J are TRBV6-1 and TRBJ1-4; a weak D match, TRBD1 (5 bases). The CDR3 length is 13 residues. V was cut by 5 bases and J by 6 bases, with 10 bases left in between. Looked up from germline, CDR1 is MNHNS and CDR2 is SASEGT. The CDR3 protein is CASSMGVDEKLFF. As DNA, the CDR3 is TGTGCCAGCAGTATGGGGGTGGATGAAAAACTGTTTTTT.

Many counts were recorded for this clonotype. The chain joins TRBV5-6 to TRBJ2-7; D not resolved. The germline CDR1 and CDR2 sequences are SGHDT and YYEEEE. Trimming stripped 3 bases from V and 6 bases from J, with 10 bases between. This CDR3 region has 12 residues. CDR3 sequence: CASSSGPGEQYF. Here the CDR3 DNA reads TGTGCCAGCAGCTCGGGTCCTGGCGAGCAGTACTTC.

This clonotype appeared many times. The chain is built from TRBV10-3 and TRBJ2-1; 10 positions match TRBD2. This CDR3 is built from 14 residues. The J segment lost 7 bases and the V segment lost 5 bases, leaving 5 bases of the junction unmatched. Germline V gene lookup returns CDR1 ENHRY and CDR2 SYGVKD. Written as DNA, the CDR3 is TGTGCCATCAGTAGCGGGGGGGCCGTTAATGAGCAGTTCTTC. Translating gives CAISSGGAVNEQFF.

This clonotype appeared a few times. The chain is built from TRBV20-1 and TRBJ2-1; D is possibly TRBD1 (6 bases). The germline CDR1 and CDR2 sequences are DFQATT and SNEGSKA (reference sequence). The germline V and J ends were trimmed by 8 bases and 4 bases, with 15 bases remaining between them. The CDR3 runs 13 residues. The CDR3 sequence: CSTMTGLYNEQFF. In DNA form, the CDR3 reads TGCAGTACAATGACAGGTCTATACAATGAGCAGTTCTTC.

The chain carries TRBV20-1 and TRBJ2-1; 7 bases agree with TRBD1. Germline V gene lookup returns CDR1 DFQATT and CDR2 SNEGSKA (reference sequence). The trim removed 3 bases at V and 6 bases at J, leaving 2 bases unmatched. The CDR3 extends over 12 amino acids. The CDR3 spells CSARGQLNEQFF. CDR3 nucleotide sequence: TGCAGTGCTAGGGGACAGCTCAATGAGCAGTTCTTC.

Only a few counts were recorded for this clonotype. This sequence joins TRBV4-2 and TRBJ1-3; D remains ambiguous. V lost 0 bases and J lost 4, with 7 bases in between. The CDR3 has 14 amino acids. CDR1 is LGHNA, CDR2 YNFKEQ, per germline. The CDR3 DNA is TGTGCCAGCAGCCAAGAAACAGTCGGAAACACCATATATTTT. Protein sequence: CASSQETVGNTIYF.

This clonotype was recorded a few times. The J gene is TRBJ2-3, the V gene TRBV20-1; D perhaps matches TRBD2 (5 bases). Germline loops: CDR1 DFQATT, CDR2 SNEGSKA (reference sequence). V lost 0 bases and J lost 3, with 13 bases in between. The CDR3 covers 15 residues. Written as DNA, the CDR3 is TGCAGTGCTAGAGATTGGTCTAGCCTTACAGATACGCAGTATTTT. It specifies CSARDWSSLTDTQYF.

Only a few counts were recorded for this clonotype. V is TRBV20-1 and J is TRBJ1-1, with TRBD1 as a possible D gene (6 bases). The V and J ends lost 0 bases and 2 bases respectively, with 10 bases between them. CDR1 is DFQATT, CDR2 SNEGSKA, per germline (reference sequence). This CDR3 has 14 residues. CDR3 amino acids: CSAREQGRNTEAFF. The CDR3 nucleotides read TGCAGTGCTAGAGAGCAGGGGCGTAACACTGAAGCTTTCTTT.

The chain couples TRBV5-1 to TRBJ2-2; D may be TRBD2 (5 bases). The CDR3 is 15 residues long. Trimming pared 0 bases from V and 1 base from J, leaving 7 bases between. The germline V gene has CDR1 SGHRS and CDR2 YFSETQ. The CDR3: CASSLDAGNTGELFF. The CDR3 bases are TGCGCCAGCAGCTTGGACGCGGGGAACACCGGGGAGCTGTTTTTT.

This clonotype was counted between two and nine times. The V gene is TRBV5-1, the J gene TRBJ1-2, with D hard to call. Germline V gene lookup returns CDR1 SGHRS and CDR2 YFSETQ. Deletions cut 0 bases from V and 7 bases from J, with 13 bases between. The CDR3 covers 14 residues. CDR3 sequence: CASSLGGSRTGYTF. CDR3 sequence (DNA): TGCGCCAGCAGCTTGGGAGGGAGTCGGACTGGCTACACCTTC.

The chain joins TRBV6-1 to TRBJ2-5, with 9 bases aligning to TRBD2. There are 15 residues in the CDR3. V shed 4 bases and J 4 bases; nucleotides not matched to a gene: 7. Germline V gene data show CDR1 as MNHNS and CDR2 as SASEGT. DNA of the CDR3: TGTGCCAGCAGTGGAGCGGGAGGTTGGGGAGAGACCCAGTACTTC. Encoded protein: CASSGAGGWGETQYF.

The genes are TRBV4-2 and TRBJ1-4, with no clear D. CDR3 length: 15 residues. Between the trimmed V and J ends, which lost 1 base and 7 bases, there was a span of 13 bases. CDR1 is LGHNA and CDR2 is YNFKEQ in the germline V gene. The CDR3, as DNA: TGTGCCAGCAGCCAAGGTACGGGATCCCGTGAAAAACTGTTTTTT. Translating gives CASSQGTGSREKLFF.

This clonotype was counted between two and nine times. The V call is TRBV7-8, the J call TRBJ1-4, with D uncertain. In germline, CDR1 is SGHVS, CDR2 FQNEAQ. V lost 3 bases and J 3 bases, leaving 11 bases between the germline ends. The CDR3 sequence is 15 residues long. In nucleotides, the CDR3 is TGTGCCAGCAGCTTGAGGCGGGGTCCTAATGAAAAACTGTTTTTT. Translation gives CASSLRRGPNEKLFF.

This clonotype was counted between two and nine times. The J gene is TRBJ1-2, the V gene TRBV20-1; 12 bases are shared with TRBD1. V shed 6 bases and J 7 bases; nucleotides not matched to a gene: 9. The CDR3 contains 14 residues. CDR1 is DFQATT and CDR2 is SNEGSKA in the germline V gene (reference sequence). The CDR3, as DNA: TGCAGTGCCGAGAGGGACAGGGGGCGGAGTGGCTACACCTTC. Translated: CSAERDRGRSGYTF.

V and J are TRBV3-1 and TRBJ1-1, with D possibly being TRBD1 (6 bases). This CDR3 comprises 15 residues. The germline V gene has CDR1 LGHDT and CDR2 YNNKEL (reference sequence). Trimming took 1 base from V and 3 from J, leaving 12 bases between them. This CDR3 is CASSQGRGGDTEAFF. CDR3 coding DNA: TGTGCCAGCAGCCAAGGGAGGGGGGGAGACACTGAAGCTTTCTTT. Drawing the rest from reference TRBV3-1 and TRBJ1-1, the complete variable domain is DTAVSQTPKYLVTQMGNDKSIKCEQNLGHDTMYWYKQDSKKFLKIMFSYNNKELIINETVPNRFSPKSPDKAHLNLHINSLELGDSAVYFCASSQGRGGDTEAFFGQGTRLTVV.

V and J are TRBV7-7 and TRBJ2-7, with D perhaps matching TRBD2 (6 bases). Germline V CDR1 and CDR2: SSHAT, FNYEAQ (reference sequence). The CDR3 sequence is 13 residues long. V shed 5 bases and J shed 5 bases, with 13 bases lying between them. The CDR3 protein is CASSHGGGDEQYF. The CDR3 nucleotides are TGTGCCAGCAGCCATGGGGGAGGCGACGAGCAGTACTTC.

This clonotype was detected only a few times. V and J are TRBV12-5 and TRBJ2-1, with D unclear. V lost 3 bases, J lost 7 bases, and 7 bases lay in between. CDR1 and CDR2 (germline): LGHNT, FRNRAP. The CDR3 has 12 amino acids. The CDR3 coding sequence is TGTGCTAGTGGTTTCACCGGAAATGAGCAGTTCTTC. Protein sequence: CASGFTGNEQFF.